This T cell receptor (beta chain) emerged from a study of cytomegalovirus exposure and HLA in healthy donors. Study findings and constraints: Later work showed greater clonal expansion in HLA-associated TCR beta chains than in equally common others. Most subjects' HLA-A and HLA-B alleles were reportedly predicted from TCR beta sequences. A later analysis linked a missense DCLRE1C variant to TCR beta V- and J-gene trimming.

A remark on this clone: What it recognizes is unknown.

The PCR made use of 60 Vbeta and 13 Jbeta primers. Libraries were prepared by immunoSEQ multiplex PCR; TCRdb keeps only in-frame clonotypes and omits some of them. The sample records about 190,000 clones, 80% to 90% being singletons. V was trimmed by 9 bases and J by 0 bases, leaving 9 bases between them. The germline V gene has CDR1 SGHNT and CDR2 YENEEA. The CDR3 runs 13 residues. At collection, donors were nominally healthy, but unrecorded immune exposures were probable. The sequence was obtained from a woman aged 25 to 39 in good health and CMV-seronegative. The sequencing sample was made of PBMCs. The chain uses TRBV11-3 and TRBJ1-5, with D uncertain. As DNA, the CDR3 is TGTGCCAGACATGTCAATAGCAATCAGCCCCAGCATTTT. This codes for CARHVNSNQPQHF. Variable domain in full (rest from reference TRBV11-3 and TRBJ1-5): EAGVVQSPRYKIIEKKQPVAFWCNPISGHNTLYWYLQNLGQGPELLIRYENEEAVDDSQLPKDRFSAERLKGVDSTLKIQPAELGDSAVYLCARHVNSNQPQHFGDGTRLSIL.